This T cell receptor beta chain was retrieved from a study of T cell changes during pregnancy in multiple sclerosis. Profiling relied on immunoSEQ multiplex PCR, and the TCRdb table lists in-frame clones only, not all of them. This table holds about 44,000 clones, 80% to 90% found once. The table lists this clone with a count of one. Deletions cut 5 bases from V and 5 bases from J, with 9 bases between. Germline assignment: CDR1 SGHAT and CDR2 FQNNGV. CDR3 length: 12 amino acids. The material was CD4+ T cells from peripheral blood mononuclear cells, obtained after pregnancy. This TCR derives from a female donor with multiple sclerosis, enrolled in a pregnancy study. The V call is TRBV11-2, the J call TRBJ2-5; D call uncertain. In DNA form, the CDR3 reads TGTGCCAGCAGCCCCGATCGGGAGACCCAGTACTTC. Translated, it gives CASSPDRETQYF.